This T cell receptor beta chain was retrieved from a study of PD-1 blockade in classical Hodgkin lymphoma. Regarding the study as a whole: Patients who responded completely had about the same baseline diversity as newly diagnosed patients. Reports indicated that newly diagnosed patients had lower baseline TCR diversity than healthy donors did.

Autologous stem cell transplantation was followed by relapse in every patient, and brentuximab vedotin exposure varied. In regard to this clone: The antigen is unknown.

The CDR3 contains 15 residues. Trimming removed 7 bases from V and 2 bases from J, with 16 bases in between. CDR1 is PRHDT, CDR2 FYEKMQ, per germline (reference sequence). Profiled with immunoSEQ multiplex PCR; TCRdb holds only in-frame clones, not every one. The table records about 15,000 clones, 75% to 90% of them present only once. Sequences were derived from peripheral blood mononuclear cells (PBMCs), sampled before the second cycle of nivolumab. The J gene is TRBJ2-3, the V gene TRBV13; tentative D call: TRBD1 (5 bases). This clonotype was obtained from a human donor with classical Hodgkin lymphoma. CDR3 DNA sequence: TGTGCCAGCAACAGAATGACAGATCTCACAGATACGCAGTATTTT. Its translation is CASNRMTDLTDTQYF. Combining the CDR3 with reference TRBV13 and TRBJ2-3 gives the whole variable domain AAGVIQSPRHLIKEKRETATLKCYPIPRHDTVYWYQQGPGQDPQFLISFYEKMQSDKGSIPDRFSAQQFSDYHSELNMSSLELGDSALYFCASNRMTDLTDTQYFGPGTRLTVL.